These 18 T cell receptor beta chains originate from one sample sequenced in a study of immune heterogeneity within non-small cell lung tumors. As template, the study used bulk tumor genomic DNA at 500 to 750 ng per sample. Biopsies, several per primary tumor and spaced far apart, were collected during surgery. Before undergoing curative surgery, patients had newly diagnosed non-small cell lung cancer that was untreated. Multiplex PCR amplified the TCR beta CDR3 region. Its first round ran for around 10 cycles with 32 V and 13 J primers. TCRdb recomputed calls from the multiplex PCR reads with MiXCR, one row per CDR3 protein. The sample includes more than 10,000 distinct CDR3 sequences, roughly 26% of them seen just once. The source material was lung tumor tissue. All receptors derive from a man aged 45-65 years with non-small cell lung cancer.

This clonotype has only a few counts. The genes are TRBV6-1 and TRBJ2-2; D could derive from TRBD1 or TRBD2 (5 bases each). V lost 5 bases, J lost 3 bases, and 10 bases lay in between. The CDR3 is 14 amino acids. CDR1 and CDR2 from the germline V gene are MNHNS and SASEGT. DNA of the CDR3: TGTGCCAGCAGTAAACTAGGGGACACCGGGGAGCTGTTTTTT. Its translation: CASSKLGDTGELFF.

This clonotype has a count of ten or more. This chain uses TRBV28 with TRBJ1-1; D remains ambiguous. V was clipped by 4 bases and J by 4 bases, with 16 bases between them. There are 15 residues in the CDR3. Germline V gene data show CDR1 as MDHEN and CDR2 as SYDVKM. CDR3 DNA: TGTGCCAGCAGTTGGATTACCAGACCAGGCACTGAAGCTTTCTTT. Protein product: CASSWITRPGTEAFF.

In this sample, this clonotype turned up many times. The chain is built from TRBV7-2 and TRBJ1-6; D remains ambiguous. CDR3 length: 14 residues. V shed 6 bases and J shed 7 bases, with 13 bases lying between them. The germline CDR1 and CDR2 sequences are SGHTA and FQGNSA. CDR3 in amino acids: CASRTKSGNSPLHF. CDR3 sequence (DNA): TGTGCCAGCAGAACTAAGTCTGGGAATTCACCCCTCCACTTT.

This clonotype is labeled as medium-sized. J is TRBJ2-7 and V is TRBV6-6; 11 positions match TRBD2. Trimming took 2 bases from V and 2 from J; bases not matched to a gene: 2. Germline V gives CDR1 MNHNY, CDR2 SVGAGI (reference sequence). The length of the CDR3 is 15 residues. CDR3 amino acids: CASSYTSGGPYEQYF. In nucleotides, the CDR3 is TGTGCCAGCAGTTACACTAGCGGGGGACCCTACGAGCAGTACTTC.

The J gene is TRBJ2-1, the V gene TRBV25-1; the match to TRBD2 covers 10 bases. The V segment lost 10 bases and the J segment 7 bases; nucleotides outside the gene matches: 13. This CDR3 comprises 15 residues. Germline CDR1 is MGHDK and CDR2 is SYGVNS. The CDR3 DNA follows: TGTGCCAACCCGGGCGGGACTAGCGTACCGAATGAGCAGTTCTTC. Its protein product is CANPGGTSVPNEQFF.

The chain combines TRBV14 with TRBJ2-2; D unclear. V lost 0 bases and J lost 3, with 2 bases in between. The CDR3 spans 13 residues. The germline V gene encodes CDR1 SGHDN and CDR2 FVKESK. DNA of the CDR3: TGTGCCAGCAGCCAAGATGACACCGGGGAGCTGTTTTTT. Translating gives CASSQDDTGELFF.

The table lists this clonotype with a few counts. Here the CDR3 reads CASSPQNTGELFF. In DNA, the CDR3 is TGTGCCAGCAGCCCACAGAACACCGGGGAGCTGTTTTTT. J is TRBJ2-2 and V is TRBV7-3; D is ambiguous. The germline V gene encodes CDR1 SGHTA and CDR2 FQGTGA. The CDR3 runs 13 residues. Trimming stripped 5 bases from V and 1 base from J, with 5 bases between. The variable domain in full, completed from reference TRBV7-3 and TRBJ2-2, reads GAGVSQTPSNKVTEKGKYVELRCDPISGHTALYWYRQSLGQGPEFLIYFQGTGAADDSGLPNDRFFAVRPEGSVSTLKIQRTERGDSAVYLCASSPQNTGELFFGEGSRLTVL.

This clonotype has a handful of counts. The chain employs TRBV6-1 and TRBJ1-4; the D is unclear. V was pared by 7 bases and J by 8 bases, with 17 bases between. Germline-derived CDR1 and CDR2 are MNHNS and SASEGT. There are 14 residues in the CDR3. DNA for the CDR3: TGTGCCAGCATGGGTCCCCAGGTAGACGAAAAACTGTTTTTT. This translates into CASMGPQVDEKLFF.

By share, this clonotype counts as medium-sized. J is TRBJ1-5 and V is TRBV6-1; 7 nucleotides agree with TRBD1. Germline V gene data show CDR1 as MNHNS and CDR2 as SASEGT. V gave up 8 bases and J gave up 7 bases; unmatched junction bases: 8. This CDR3 is 13 amino acids long. DNA for the CDR3: TGTGCCAGCCTACCTACAGGGGAACAGCCCCAGCATTTT. This encodes CASLPTGEQPQHF.

This clonotype was picked up many times. The V gene is TRBV29-1, the J gene TRBJ2-1; D gene ambiguous. Germline values: CDR1 SQVTM, CDR2 ANQGSEA. V was pared by 3 bases and J by 5 bases, with 8 bases between. The CDR3 sequence is 12 residues long. CDR3 nucleotide sequence: TGCAGCGTTGATAGGGCAGACAATGAGCAGTTCTTC. Protein product: CSVDRADNEQFF.

About this clonotype: A much larger clone is a single base away; this may be a read error. The chain recombines TRBV20-1 with TRBJ2-3, with D possibly being TRBD2 (5 bases). Germline lookup yields CDR1 DFQATT and CDR2 SNEGSKA (reference sequence). This CDR3 contains 14 residues. Trimming left V 8 bases short and J 0 bases short, with 15 bases between. CDR3 in amino acids: CSLKDFISTDTQYF. CDR3 coding DNA: TGCAGTCTGAAGGACTTTATTAGCACAGATACGCAGTATTTT.

This clonotype came up many times. The chain uses TRBV5-1 and TRBJ2-7; no firm D call. This CDR3 comprises 14 residues. With 4 bases removed from V and 3 bases from J, the gap between germline ends came to 14 bases. CDR1 is SGHRS and CDR2 is YFSETQ in the germline V gene. The CDR3 bases are TGCGCCAGCAGCATCCAAGCTCTCGACTACGAGCAGTACTTC. Protein sequence: CASSIQALDYEQYF.

This clonotype was observed a handful of times. V gene TRBV18 combines with J gene TRBJ2-7, with D tentatively TRBD1 (6 bases). The CDR3 sequence is 16 residues long. V dropped 2 bases and J dropped 4 bases, with 18 bases sitting between them. CDR1 is KGHSH, CDR2 LQKENI, per germline. CDR3 nucleotides: TGTGCCAGCTCACCATCCGTCGGTACAGGGACGTACGAGCAGTACTTC. Encoded protein: CASSPSVGTGTYEQYF.

This clonotype occurred a few times. The rearrangement uses TRBV5-1 and TRBJ1-1; D possibly corresponds to TRBD1 (5 bases). V gave up 2 bases and J gave up 4 bases, with 12 bases separating them. This CDR3 region has 14 residues. Germline V gene sequence: CDR1 SGHRS, CDR2 YFSETQ. The CDR3 protein is CASSFEGSSTEAFF. The CDR3 nucleotides read TGCGCCAGCAGCTTCGAGGGGTCTAGCACTGAAGCTTTCTTT. Based on the CDR3 plus reference TRBV5-1 and TRBJ1-1, the full variable domain is KAGVTQTPRYLIKTRGQQVTLSCSPISGHRSVSWYQQTPGQGLQFLFEYFSETQRNKGNFPGRFSGRQFSNSRSEMNVSTLELGDSALYLCASSFEGSSTEAFFGQGTRLTVV.

The J gene is TRBJ2-3, the V gene TRBV7-9; D unresolved. Trimming pared 1 base from V and 8 bases from J, leaving 7 bases between. Germline V gene sequence: CDR1 SEHNR, CDR2 FQNEAQ (reference sequence). The length of the CDR3 is 12 residues. CDR3: CASSLGPGTQYF. The CDR3 nucleotides read TGTGCCAGCAGCTTAGGGCCGGGTACGCAGTATTTT.

A note on this clonotype: This sequence may be a read error, since a much larger clone differs from it by one base. This chain uses TRBV30 with TRBJ1-2; D gene uncertain. The CDR3 length is 13 residues. CDR1 and CDR2 from the germline V gene are GTSNPN and SVGIG (reference sequence). Trimming took off 4 bases at V and 3 bases at J, with 12 bases between the two ends. CDR3 region: CAWIRRIDYGYTF. The CDR3 nucleotides read TGTGCCTGGATTAGGCGTATCGACTATGGCTACACCTTC. The variable domain in full, with the rest retrieved from reference TRBV30 and TRBJ1-2, is SQTIHQWPATLVQPVGSPLSLECTVEGTSNPNLYWYRQAAGRGLQLLFYSVGIGQISSEVPQNLSASRPQDRQFILSSKKLLLSDSGFYLCAWIRRIDYGYTFGSGTRLTVV.

This clonotype is medium-sized in the sample. The rearrangement joins TRBV28 to TRBJ2-1; D perhaps matches TRBD1 (5 bases). The V and J ends lost 5 bases and 8 bases respectively, with 16 bases between them. This CDR3 region has 14 residues. Germline loops: CDR1 MDHEN, CDR2 SYDVKM. In nucleotides, the CDR3 is TGTGCCAGCAGTCGCACGAACAGGTTACATGAGCAGTTCTTC. Its protein is CASSRTNRLHEQFF.

This clonotype was detected a few times. The chain employs TRBV4-1 and TRBJ1-6, with a weak D call TRBD1 (5 bases). V gave up 1 base and J gave up 6 bases, with 16 bases separating them. This CDR3 comprises 17 residues. The germline V gene has CDR1 MGHRA and CDR2 YSYEKL. The CDR3 reads CASSQGSGNAINSPLHF. CDR3 sequence (DNA): TGCGCCAGCAGCCAAGGGTCAGGGAACGCGATTAATTCACCCCTCCACTTT.